The sequence of this T cell receptor beta chain was determined in a study of T-cell reconstitution after alpha-beta-depleted transplantation in children. The CDR3 is 15 residues long. Germline loops: CDR1 MGHRA, CDR2 YSYEKL. V shed 4 bases and J shed 5 bases, with 17 bases lying between them. Preparation of the TCRbeta library used unique molecular identifiers. MiXCR was run by TCRdb on the PCR reads, yielding one entry per CDR3 protein. Of approximately 340,000 distinct CDR3 sequences listed, 10% were seen once; the top ten hold roughly 2.5%. This clonotype was observed many times. The material was PBMCs from the stem cell graft donor, obtained from the stem cell graft. The TCR originated in a human donor who donated a stem cell graft to a child with acute lymphoblastic leukemia. This sequence joins TRBV4-1 and TRBJ1-1; D is ambiguous. The CDR3 loop is CASSRGITQVTEAFF. CDR3 nucleotides: TGCGCCAGCAGCCGAGGCATCACTCAGGTAACTGAAGCTTTCTTT.